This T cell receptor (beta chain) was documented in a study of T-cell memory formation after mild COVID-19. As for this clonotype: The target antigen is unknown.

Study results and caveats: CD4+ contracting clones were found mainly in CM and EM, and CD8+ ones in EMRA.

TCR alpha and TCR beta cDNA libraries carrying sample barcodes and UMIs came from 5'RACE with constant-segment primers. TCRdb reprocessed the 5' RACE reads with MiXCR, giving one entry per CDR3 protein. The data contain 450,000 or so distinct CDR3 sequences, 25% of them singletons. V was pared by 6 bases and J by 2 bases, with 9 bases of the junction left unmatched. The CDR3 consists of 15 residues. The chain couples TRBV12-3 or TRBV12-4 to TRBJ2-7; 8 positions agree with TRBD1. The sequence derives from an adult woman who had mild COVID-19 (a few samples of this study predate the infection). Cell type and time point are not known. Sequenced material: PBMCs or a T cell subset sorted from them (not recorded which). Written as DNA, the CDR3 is TGTGCCAGCAGCCCCGGACAGGGTTTACCCTACGAGCAGTACTTC. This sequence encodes CASSPGQGLPYEQYF.